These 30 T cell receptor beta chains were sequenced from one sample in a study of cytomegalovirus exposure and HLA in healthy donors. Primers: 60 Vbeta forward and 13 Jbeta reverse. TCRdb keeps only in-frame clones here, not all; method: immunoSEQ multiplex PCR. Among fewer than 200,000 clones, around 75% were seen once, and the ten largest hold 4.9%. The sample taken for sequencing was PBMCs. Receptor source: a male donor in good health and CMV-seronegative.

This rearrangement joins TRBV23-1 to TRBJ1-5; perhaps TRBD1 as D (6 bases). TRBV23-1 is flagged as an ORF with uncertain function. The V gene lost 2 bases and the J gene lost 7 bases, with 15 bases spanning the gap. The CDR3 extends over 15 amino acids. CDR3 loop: CASSQVRQVNQPQHF. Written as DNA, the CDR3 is TGCGCCAGCAGTCAAGTGCGACAGGTCAACCAGCCCCAGCATTTT.

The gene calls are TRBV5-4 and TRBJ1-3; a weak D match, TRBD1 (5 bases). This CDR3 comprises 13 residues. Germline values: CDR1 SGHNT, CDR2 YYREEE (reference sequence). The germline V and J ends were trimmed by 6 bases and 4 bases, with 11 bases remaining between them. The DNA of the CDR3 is TGTGCCAGCATGGAGGGGATGGGAAACACCATATATTTT. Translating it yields CASMEGMGNTIYF.

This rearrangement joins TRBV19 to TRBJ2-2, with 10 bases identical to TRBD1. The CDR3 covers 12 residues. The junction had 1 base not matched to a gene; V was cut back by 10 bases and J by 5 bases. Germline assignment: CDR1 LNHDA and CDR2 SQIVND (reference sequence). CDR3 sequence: CATGQGTGELFF. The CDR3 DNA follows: TGTGCCACGGGACAGGGGACCGGGGAGCTGTTTTTT.

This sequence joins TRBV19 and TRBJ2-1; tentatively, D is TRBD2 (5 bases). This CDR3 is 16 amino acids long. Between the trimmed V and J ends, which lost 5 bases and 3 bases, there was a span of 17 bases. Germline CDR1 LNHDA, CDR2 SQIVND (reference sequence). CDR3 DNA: TGTGCCAGTAGTCTGATGATCCATGGAGGCTACAATGAGCAGTTCTTC. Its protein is CASSLMIHGGYNEQFF.

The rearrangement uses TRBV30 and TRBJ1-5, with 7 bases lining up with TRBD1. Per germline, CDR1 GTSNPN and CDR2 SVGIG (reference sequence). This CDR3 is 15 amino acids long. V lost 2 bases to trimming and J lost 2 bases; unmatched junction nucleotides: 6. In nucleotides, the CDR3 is TGTGCCTGGAGTCAGGGGGGAGGACGCAATCAGCCCCAGCATTTT. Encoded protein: CAWSQGGGRNQPQHF.

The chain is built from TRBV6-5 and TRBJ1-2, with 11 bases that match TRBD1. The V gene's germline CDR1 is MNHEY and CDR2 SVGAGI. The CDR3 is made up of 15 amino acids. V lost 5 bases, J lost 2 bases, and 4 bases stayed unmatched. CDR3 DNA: TGTGCCAGCAGTCTGGGGACAGGGGGAAACTATGGCTACACCTTC. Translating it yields CASSLGTGGNYGYTF.

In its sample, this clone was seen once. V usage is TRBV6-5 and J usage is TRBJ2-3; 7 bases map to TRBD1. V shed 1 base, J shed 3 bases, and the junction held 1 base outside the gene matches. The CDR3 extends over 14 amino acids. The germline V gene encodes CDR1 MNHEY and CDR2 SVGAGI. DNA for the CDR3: TGTGCCAGCAGTTACTTGACAGGGACAGATACGCAGTATTTT. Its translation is CASSYLTGTDTQYF.

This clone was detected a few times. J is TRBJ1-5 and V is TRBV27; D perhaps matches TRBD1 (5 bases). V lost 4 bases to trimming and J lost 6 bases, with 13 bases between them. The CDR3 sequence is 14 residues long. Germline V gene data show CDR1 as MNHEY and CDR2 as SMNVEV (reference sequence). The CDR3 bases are TGTGCCAGCAGTTCAGCAGGGTACACTCAGCCCCAGCATTTT. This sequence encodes CASSSAGYTQPQHF.

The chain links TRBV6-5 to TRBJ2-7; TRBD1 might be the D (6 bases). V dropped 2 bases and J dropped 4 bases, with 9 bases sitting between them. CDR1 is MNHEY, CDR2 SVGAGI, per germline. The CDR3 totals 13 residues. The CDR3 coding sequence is TGTGCCAGCAGTTACCGGGACAATTACGAGCAGTACTTC. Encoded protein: CASSYRDNYEQYF.

The CDR3 here is CASSQGGRANYGYTF. The CDR3 nucleotides are TGTGCCAGCAGCCAAGGGGGCAGAGCTAACTATGGCTACACCTTC. V usage is TRBV14 and J usage is TRBJ1-2, with a tentative D call TRBD1 (5 bases). The germline gives CDR1 SGHDN, CDR2 FVKESK. The CDR3 totals 15 residues. V was clipped by 1 base and J by 0 bases, with 9 bases between them.

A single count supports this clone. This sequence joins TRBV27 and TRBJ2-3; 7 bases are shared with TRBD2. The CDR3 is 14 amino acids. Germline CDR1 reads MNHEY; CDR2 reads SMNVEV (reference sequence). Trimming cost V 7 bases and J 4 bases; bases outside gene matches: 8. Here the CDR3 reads CASKRDYGPDTQYF. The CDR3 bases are TGTGCCAGCAAAAGGGACTACGGTCCAGATACGCAGTATTTT.

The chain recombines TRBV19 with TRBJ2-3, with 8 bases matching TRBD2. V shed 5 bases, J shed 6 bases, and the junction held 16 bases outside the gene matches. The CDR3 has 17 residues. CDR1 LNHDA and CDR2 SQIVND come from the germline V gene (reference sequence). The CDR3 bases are TGTGCCAGTAGTCGACGCCTGAGCGGGGGATCCCCCGATACGCAGTATTTT. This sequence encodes CASSRRLSGGSPDTQYF.

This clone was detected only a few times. The CDR3 loop is CASSVQGPNEKLFF. For the CDR3, the DNA is TGTGCCAGCAGCGTACAGGGGCCCAATGAAAAACTGTTTTTT. V usage is TRBV7-6 and J usage is TRBJ1-4, with 7 bases identical to TRBD1. The CDR3 loop spans 14 amino acids. Unmatched junction bases numbered 5, after V lost 5 bases and J lost 5 bases. Germline V CDR1 and CDR2: SGHVS, FNYEAQ.

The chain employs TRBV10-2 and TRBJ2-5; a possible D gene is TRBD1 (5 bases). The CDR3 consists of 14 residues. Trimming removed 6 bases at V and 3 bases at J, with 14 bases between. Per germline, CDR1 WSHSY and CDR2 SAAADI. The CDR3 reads CASSDTGLKETQYF. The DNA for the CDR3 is TGCGCCAGCAGCGATACAGGCTTAAAAGAGACCCAGTACTTC.

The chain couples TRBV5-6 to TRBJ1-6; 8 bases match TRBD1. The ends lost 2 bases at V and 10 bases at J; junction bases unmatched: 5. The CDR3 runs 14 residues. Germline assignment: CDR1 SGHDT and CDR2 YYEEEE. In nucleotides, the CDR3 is TGTGCCAGCAGCTTACAGGGGGTAAAATCACCCCTCCACTTT. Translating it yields CASSLQGVKSPLHF.

For the CDR3, the DNA is TGCGCCAGCAGCGTTTCAGGGCAGCTAAACACTGAAGCTTTCTTT. Residues: CASSVSGQLNTEAFF. This rearrangement joins TRBV4-1 to TRBJ1-1, with D possibly being TRBD1 (5 bases). Germline-derived CDR1 and CDR2 are MGHRA and YSYEKL. The CDR3 is made up of 15 amino acids. The ends were cut back, 5 bases at V and 2 bases at J, with 15 bases in the middle.

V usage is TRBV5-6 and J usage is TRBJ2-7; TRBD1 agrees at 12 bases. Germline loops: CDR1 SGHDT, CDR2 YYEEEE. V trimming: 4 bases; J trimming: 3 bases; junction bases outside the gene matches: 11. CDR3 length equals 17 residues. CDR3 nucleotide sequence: TGTGCCAGCAGCGGAGGGACAGGGGGCTTCATAATCTACGAGCAGTACTTC. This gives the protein CASSGGTGGFIIYEQYF.

CDR3: CASSQDIGGQGPGELFF. The DNA of the CDR3 is TGCGCCAGCAGCCAAGATATAGGTGGCCAGGGGCCCGGGGAGCTGTTTTTT. The chain links TRBV4-3 to TRBJ2-2, with D possibly being TRBD1 (6 bases). The CDR3 has 17 amino acids. V lost 0 bases, J lost 6 bases, and 17 bases lay in between. Germline CDR1 and CDR2: LGHNA and YSLEER.

Here the CDR3 DNA reads TGTGCCAGCCCGGACAGTAGCACAGATACGCAGTATTTT. This sequence encodes CASPDSSTDTQYF. The chain uses TRBV6-5 and TRBJ2-3, with TRBD1 as a possible D gene (6 bases). From germline, CDR1 is MNHEY and CDR2 SVGAGI. The CDR3 runs to 13 residues. Trimming took 8 bases from V and 0 from J, leaving 9 bases between them.

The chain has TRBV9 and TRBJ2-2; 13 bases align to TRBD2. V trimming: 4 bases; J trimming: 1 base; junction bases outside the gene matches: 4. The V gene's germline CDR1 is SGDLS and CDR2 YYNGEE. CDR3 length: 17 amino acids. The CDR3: CASSPRTSGGNTGELFF. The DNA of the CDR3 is TGTGCCAGCAGCCCGCGGACTAGCGGGGGGAACACCGGGGAGCTGTTTTTT.

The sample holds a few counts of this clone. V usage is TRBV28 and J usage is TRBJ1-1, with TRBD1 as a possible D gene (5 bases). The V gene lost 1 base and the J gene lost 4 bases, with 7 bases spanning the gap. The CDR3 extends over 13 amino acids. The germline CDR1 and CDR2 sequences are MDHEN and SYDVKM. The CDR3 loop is CASSLSGGTEAFF. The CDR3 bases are TGTGCCAGCAGTTTATCCGGGGGCACTGAAGCTTTCTTT.

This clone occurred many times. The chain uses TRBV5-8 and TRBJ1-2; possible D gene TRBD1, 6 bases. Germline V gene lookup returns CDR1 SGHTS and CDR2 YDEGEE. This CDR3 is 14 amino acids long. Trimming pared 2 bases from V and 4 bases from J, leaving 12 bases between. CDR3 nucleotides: TGTGCCAGCAGCTTTGGACAGCGCGTCTATGGCTACACCTTC. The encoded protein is CASSFGQRVYGYTF.

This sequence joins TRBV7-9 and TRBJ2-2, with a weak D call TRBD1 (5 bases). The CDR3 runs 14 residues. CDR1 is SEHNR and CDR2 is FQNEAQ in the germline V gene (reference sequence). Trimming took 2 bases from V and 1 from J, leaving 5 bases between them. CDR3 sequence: CASSLQGNTGELFF. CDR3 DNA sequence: TGTGCCAGCAGCTTACAGGGGAACACCGGGGAGCTGTTTTTT.

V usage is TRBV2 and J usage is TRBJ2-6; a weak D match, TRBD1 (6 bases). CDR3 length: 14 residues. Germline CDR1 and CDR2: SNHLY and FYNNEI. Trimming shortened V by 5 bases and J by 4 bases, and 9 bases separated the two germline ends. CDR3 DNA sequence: TGTGCCAGCAGTAGACAGGCCGGGGCCAACGTCCTGACTTTC. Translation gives CASSRQAGANVLTF.

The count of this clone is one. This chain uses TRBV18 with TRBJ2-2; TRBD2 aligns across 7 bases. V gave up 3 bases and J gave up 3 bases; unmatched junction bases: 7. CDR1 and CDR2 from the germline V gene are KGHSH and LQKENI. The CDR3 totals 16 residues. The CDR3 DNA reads TGTGCCAGCTCACCTACTAGCGTTATTTACACCGGGGAGCTGTTTTTT. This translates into CASSPTSVIYTGELFF.

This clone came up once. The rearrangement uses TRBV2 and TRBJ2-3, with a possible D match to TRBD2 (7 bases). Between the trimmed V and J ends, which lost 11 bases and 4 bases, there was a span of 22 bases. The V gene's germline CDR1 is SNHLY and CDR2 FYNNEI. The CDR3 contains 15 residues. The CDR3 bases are TGTGCCGACAGTAGGGGGGGATCAGTATCAGATACGCAGTATTTT. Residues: CADSRGGSVSDTQYF. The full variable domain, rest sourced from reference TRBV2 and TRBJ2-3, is EPEVTQTPSHQVTQMGQEVILRCVPISNHLYFYWYRQILGQKVEFLVSFYNNEISEKSEIFDDQFSVERPDGSNFTLKIRSTKLEDSAMYFCADSRGGSVSDTQYFGPGTRLTVL.

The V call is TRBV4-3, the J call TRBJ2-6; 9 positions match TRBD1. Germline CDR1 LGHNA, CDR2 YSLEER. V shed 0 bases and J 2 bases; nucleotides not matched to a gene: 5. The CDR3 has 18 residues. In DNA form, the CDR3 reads TGCGCCAGCAGCCAAGAGTGGAGACAGGGGGCTGGGGCCAACGTCCTGACTTTC. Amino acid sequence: CASSQEWRQGAGANVLTF.

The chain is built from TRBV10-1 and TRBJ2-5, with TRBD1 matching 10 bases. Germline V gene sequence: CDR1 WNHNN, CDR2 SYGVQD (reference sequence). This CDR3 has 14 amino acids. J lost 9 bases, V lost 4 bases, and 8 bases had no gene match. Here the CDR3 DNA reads TGCGCCAGCAGTGGGGACAGGGGCCGAGTGGCCCAGTACTTC. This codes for CASSGDRGRVAQYF.

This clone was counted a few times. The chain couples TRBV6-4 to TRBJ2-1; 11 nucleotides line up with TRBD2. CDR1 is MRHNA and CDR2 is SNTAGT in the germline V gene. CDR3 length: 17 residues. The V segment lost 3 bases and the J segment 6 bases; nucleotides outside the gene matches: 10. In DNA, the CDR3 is TGTGCCAGCAGTGAAGTAGCGGGGGGGCCCGGGGTCAATGAGCAGTTCTTC. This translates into CASSEVAGGPGVNEQFF.

The CDR3 bases are TGTGCCAGCAGCTTATGGCGGGAAAATTCACCCCTCCACTTT. This encodes CASSLWRENSPLHF. The chain employs TRBV7-9 and TRBJ1-6, with D uncertain. Germline values: CDR1 SEHNR, CDR2 FQNEAQ (reference sequence). The CDR3 covers 14 residues. V was pared by 2 bases and J by 7 bases, with 9 bases between.